The 3 T cell receptor beta chains below come from one sample, sequenced in a study of T cell changes during pregnancy in multiple sclerosis. The assay was immunoSEQ multiplex PCR, and TCRdb's table has in-frame clones only and misses some. The sample has some 30,000 clones, 87% seen once. Sequenced here: CD8+ T cells from peripheral blood mononuclear cells, sampled before pregnancy. These receptors were obtained from a female donor with multiple sclerosis, enrolled in a pregnancy study.

V gene TRBV13 combines with J gene TRBJ2-7; D perhaps matches TRBD1 (5 bases). The germline CDR1 and CDR2 sequences are PRHDT and FYEKMQ (reference sequence). The CDR3 totals 12 residues. Trimming removed 6 bases from V and 1 base from J, with 7 bases in between. CDR3 nucleotide sequence: TGTGCCAGCAGTCCAGGGTCCTACGAGCAGTACTTC. Its translation: CASSPGSYEQYF.

CDR3 coding DNA: TGTGCCAGCAGCTTAGTTAATCAGGACTACGAGCAGTACTTC. Translating gives CASSLVNQDYEQYF. The rearrangement uses TRBV7-9 and TRBJ2-7; D call uncertain. The ends were cut back, 1 base at V and 3 bases at J, with 10 bases in the middle. Germline CDR1 and CDR2: SEHNR and FQNEAQ (reference sequence). CDR3 length: 14 amino acids.

The chain employs TRBV7-3 and TRBJ2-1; 12 bases are a match to TRBD2. The CDR3 length is 15 residues. CDR1 and CDR2 (germline): SGHTA, FQGTGA. J lost 9 bases, V lost 5 bases, and 8 bases had no gene match. CDR3: CASSPLAGGSSEQFF. DNA of the CDR3: TGTGCCAGCAGCCCTCTAGCGGGGGGGTCCAGTGAGCAGTTCTTC.